The 4 T cell receptor beta chains reported below all come from one sample, sequenced in a study of blood T cell repertoires in COVID-19. TCRdb's table, derived via immunoSEQ multiplex PCR, lists solely in-frame clones and lacks some. The sample includes about 240,000 clones, about nine tenths of them seen just once. What was sequenced was peripheral blood. These receptors were obtained from a man in his sixties who had recovered from COVID-19.

The V call is TRBV19, the J call TRBJ2-1; TRBD1 matches 7 bases. The CDR3 runs 15 residues. V dropped 3 bases and J dropped 4; count of bases not matched to a gene: 6. The germline V gene has CDR1 LNHDA and CDR2 SQIVND (reference sequence). Written as DNA, the CDR3 is TGTGCCAGTAGTATCAGGACAGGATATTACAATGAGCAGTTCTTC. It yields the protein CASSIRTGYYNEQFF.

In DNA form, the CDR3 reads TGTGCCAGCATAAATGGCGGGGGCTCGACCGGGGAGCTGTTTTTT. The encoded protein is CASINGGGSTGELFF. The chain employs TRBV27 and TRBJ2-2, with D possibly TRBD2 on 7 matching bases. The CDR3 contains 15 residues. Germline V lookup: CDR1 MNHEY, CDR2 SMNVEV (reference sequence). Trimming took 7 bases from V and 5 from J, leaving 17 bases between them.

The chain is built from TRBV6-5 and TRBJ2-2; D call uncertain. Trimming shortened V by 5 bases and J by 0 bases, and 10 bases separated the two germline ends. The CDR3 extends over 15 amino acids. Per the germline V gene, CDR1 is MNHEY and CDR2 is SVGAGI. The CDR3 is CASSNQGANTGELFF. The CDR3 DNA reads as TGTGCCAGCAGTAACCAAGGAGCGAACACCGGGGAGCTGTTTTTT.

This clone was counted between two and nine times. The chain uses TRBV12-5 and TRBJ1-1; TRBD1 matches 7 bases. The CDR3 sequence is 15 residues long. The trim removed 1 base at V and 2 bases at J, leaving 4 bases unmatched. Germline assignment: CDR1 LGHNT and CDR2 FRNRAP. CDR3 in amino acids: CASGLGQGTNTEAFF. The CDR3 nucleotides are TGTGCTAGTGGTTTGGGACAGGGTACCAACACTGAAGCTTTCTTT. Based on the CDR3 plus reference TRBV12-5 and TRBJ1-1, the full variable domain is DARVTQTPRHKVTEMGQEVTMRCQPILGHNTVFWYRQTMMQGLELLAYFRNRAPLDDSGMPKDRFSAEMPDATLATLKIQPSEPRDSAVYFCASGLGQGTNTEAFFGQGTRLTVV.